The clone carrying this T cell receptor beta chain was picked up one time. Its target is not known. PCR primers comprised 60 Vbeta and 13 Jbeta primers. Sequencing was performed with immunoSEQ multiplex PCR; in TCRdb, only in-frame clones are kept and a portion is missing. The repertoire holds a few hundred thousand clones, with about 90% as singletons. This specimen belongs to a study of cytomegalovirus exposure and HLA in healthy donors. Study-level points and caveats: Many donors carried some public TCRs, although rarity characterized most TCR sequences. The Asian-associated ancestry cluster reportedly had fewer N-insertions than the roughly 670-donor mean in a later analysis. Sequencing likely generated an artifact that appeared as a cluster of highly shared sequence variants.

The receptor comes from a woman aged 18-30 years in good health and CMV-seronegative. The sample taken for sequencing was PBMCs.

The CDR3 DNA follows: TGTGCCAGCAGCGTAACATCTGCCGGGGAGCTGTTTTTT. Translation: CASSVTSAGELFF. The rearrangement uses TRBV9 and TRBJ2-2; the D is unclear. The CDR3 is 13 residues long. V was shortened by 1 base and J by 6 bases, with 7 bases between the two germline ends. The germline V gene encodes CDR1 SGDLS and CDR2 YYNGEE.